The clone carrying this T cell receptor beta chain was detected many times. What it recognizes is unknown. Via MiXCR, TCRdb re-called the reads, giving one row per CDR3 protein. The sample records some 220,000 distinct CDR3 sequences, 6.5% being singletons. This record comes from a study of T cell repertoires in cytomegalovirus infection. Overall study results and limits: CMV-specific HLA-C-restricted TCR beta clonotypes dominated the ex vivo response. Identification of carriers of CMV plus the relevant HLA was achieved through cumulative public TCR beta family frequency.

Germline CDR1 DFQATT, CDR2 SNEGSKA (reference sequence). This CDR3 has 16 residues. Trimming took 5 bases from V and 3 from J; bases not matched to a gene: 13. The rearrangement joins TRBV20-1 to TRBJ2-5; 9 nucleotides agree with TRBD2. Sequenced: PBMCs. The origin of this receptor is a human donor in good health (CMV status not recorded). Some clones in this sample may be carry-over from other donors' samples. In nucleotides, the CDR3 is TGCAGTGCTGGTCGAGGGAGCGGGGGGCGTGAAGAGACCCAGTACTTC. Translated, it gives CSAGRGSGGREETQYF.